This record covers a single T cell receptor (beta chain). This specimen belongs to a study of cytomegalovirus exposure and HLA in healthy donors. The wider study: As released early, the data held 70 million to 100 million unique TCRs from HLA-typed donors.

13 Jbeta primers and 60 Vbeta primers were used for the PCR. Sequencing was performed with immunoSEQ multiplex PCR; in TCRdb, only in-frame clones are kept and a portion is missing. Among about 190,000 clones, more than 75% were seen once, and the ten largest hold roughly 1.5%. The CDR3 is made up of 12 amino acids. Per the germline V gene, CDR1 is MNHEY and CDR2 is SMNVEV (reference sequence). After removal of 6 bases from V and 8 bases from J, the junction contained 5 bases not matched to a gene. J is TRBJ1-2 and V is TRBV27; TRBD1 matches at 8 bases. The sequencing sample was made of PBMCs. The source of this sequence is a woman aged 45-59 years in good health and CMV-seronegative. The CDR3 region has the DNA TGTGCCAGCAGACCCGGGACAGGAGGCTACACCTTC. Protein product: CASRPGTGGYTF.